Sequencing of this T cell receptor beta chain was carried out in a study of T cells in Graves' hyperthyroidism and ophthalmopathy. General study points: Appearing also in blood were most of the thyroid clonotypes expanded above 0.001.

The CDR3 sequence is 15 residues long. Germline CDR1 reads SGHTA; CDR2 reads FQGTGA. The V end lost 2 bases, the J end lost 3 bases, and 13 bases lay between the germline ends. The diagnostic basis comprised clinical symptoms, serum thyroxine and TRAb, thyroid ultrasound and orbital computed tomography. Note on this clonotype: Its antigen is not identified.

Amplified TCR beta CDR3 regions derived from RNA transcripts. During a first-round RT-PCR of the TCR CDR3, the HTBI primer set was used. TCRdb processed the multiplex PCR reads anew with MiXCR; each CDR3 protein has one entry. The table has about 300,000 distinct CDR3 sequences, roughly a fifth seen once. This receptor was identified in a middle-aged man with Graves' ophthalmopathy. V is TRBV7-3 and J is TRBJ1-2, with a possible D match to TRBD1 (5 bases). Sample: blood. The CDR3 DNA sequence: TGTGCCAGCAGCTTAGAGCGCTTGGGGGACTATGGCTACACCTTC. It yields the protein CASSLERLGDYGYTF. The complete variable domain, with remaining parts taken from reference TRBV7-3 and TRBJ1-2, reads GAGVSQTPSNKVTEKGKYVELRCDPISGHTALYWYRQSLGQGPEFLIYFQGTGAADDSGLPNDRFFAVRPEGSVSTLKIQRTERGDSAVYLCASSLERLGDYGYTFGSGTRLTVV.